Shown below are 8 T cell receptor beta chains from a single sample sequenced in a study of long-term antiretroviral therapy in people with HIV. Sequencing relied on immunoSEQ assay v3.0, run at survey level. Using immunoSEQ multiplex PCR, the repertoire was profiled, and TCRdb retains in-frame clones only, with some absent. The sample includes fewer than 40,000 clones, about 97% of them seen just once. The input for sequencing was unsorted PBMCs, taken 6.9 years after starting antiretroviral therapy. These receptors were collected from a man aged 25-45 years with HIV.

The CDR3 loop reads CASSSRTEANYGYTF. As DNA, the CDR3 is TGCGCCAGCAGCTCTCGGACTGAAGCTAACTATGGCTACACCTTC. V and J are TRBV4-1 and TRBJ1-2; no clear D gene. V was trimmed by 5 bases and J by 0 bases, leaving 13 bases between them. In germline, CDR1 is MGHRA, CDR2 YSYEKL. The CDR3 has 15 amino acids.

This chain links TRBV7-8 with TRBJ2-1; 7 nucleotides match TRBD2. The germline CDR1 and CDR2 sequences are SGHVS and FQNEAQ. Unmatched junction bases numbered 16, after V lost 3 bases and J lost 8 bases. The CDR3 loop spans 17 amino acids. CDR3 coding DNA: TGTGCCAGCAGCTTGGCCGAAGCGGGGTTATGGGCACATGAGCAGTTCTTC. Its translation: CASSLAEAGLWAHEQFF. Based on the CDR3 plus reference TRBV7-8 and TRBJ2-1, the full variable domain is GAGVSQSPRYKVAKRGQDVALRCDPISGHVSLFWYQQALGQGPEFLTYFQNEAQLDKSGLPSDRFFAERPEGSVSTLKIQRTQQEDSAVYLCASSLAEAGLWAHEQFFGPGTRLTVL.

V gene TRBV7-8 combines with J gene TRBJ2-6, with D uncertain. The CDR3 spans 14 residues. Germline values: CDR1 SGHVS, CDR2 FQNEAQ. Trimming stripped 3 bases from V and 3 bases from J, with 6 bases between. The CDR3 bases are TGTGCCAGCAGCTTCCTCGGTGGGGCCAACGTCCTGACTTTC. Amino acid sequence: CASSFLGGANVLTF.

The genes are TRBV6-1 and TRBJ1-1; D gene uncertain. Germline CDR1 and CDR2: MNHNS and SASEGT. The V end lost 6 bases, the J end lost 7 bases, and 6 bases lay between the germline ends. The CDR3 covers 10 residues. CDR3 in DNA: TGTGCCAGCAGGCTTGGTGAAGCTTTCTTT. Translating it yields CASRLGEAFF.

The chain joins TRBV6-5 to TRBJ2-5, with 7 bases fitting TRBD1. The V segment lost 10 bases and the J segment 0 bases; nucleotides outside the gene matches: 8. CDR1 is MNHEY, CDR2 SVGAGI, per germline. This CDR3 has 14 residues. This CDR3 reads CATKRQGYQETQYF. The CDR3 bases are TGTGCCACCAAACGACAGGGATACCAAGAGACCCAGTACTTC.

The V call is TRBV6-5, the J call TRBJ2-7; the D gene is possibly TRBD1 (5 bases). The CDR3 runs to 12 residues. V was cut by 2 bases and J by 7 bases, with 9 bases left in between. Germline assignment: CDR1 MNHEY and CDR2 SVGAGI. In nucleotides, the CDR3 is TGTGCCAGCAGTTACACAGGAGAAGAGCAGTACTTC. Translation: CASSYTGEEQYF.

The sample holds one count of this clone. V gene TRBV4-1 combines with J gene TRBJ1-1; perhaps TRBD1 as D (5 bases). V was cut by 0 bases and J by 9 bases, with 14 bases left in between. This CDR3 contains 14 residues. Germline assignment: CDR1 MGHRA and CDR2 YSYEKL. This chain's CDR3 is CASSQDRGDQKAFF. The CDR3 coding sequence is TGCGCCAGCAGCCAAGATCGGGGGGACCAAAAAGCTTTCTTT.

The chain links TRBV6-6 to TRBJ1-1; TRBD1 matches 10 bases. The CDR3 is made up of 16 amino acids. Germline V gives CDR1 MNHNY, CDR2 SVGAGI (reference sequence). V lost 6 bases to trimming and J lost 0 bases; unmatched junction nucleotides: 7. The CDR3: CASSLPGTGVNTEAFF. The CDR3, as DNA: TGTGCCAGCAGCCTCCCCGGGACAGGGGTGAACACTGAAGCTTTCTTT.